The TCR beta chain described here comes from a study of blood T cells in healthy people across ages. The second PCR ran about 6 to 11 cycles with a sample-barcoded 5' primer and J-beta primers. TCRdb reprocessed the 5' RACE reads via MiXCR and lists one record per CDR3 protein. The table records 700,000 or so distinct CDR3 sequences, around two fifths of them present only once. V was clipped by 2 bases and J by 5 bases; unmatched bases: 9. Germline-derived CDR1 and CDR2 are MNHEY and SMNVEV (reference sequence). The length of the CDR3 is 18 residues. This clonotype was detected only a few times. The source of this sequence is an elderly man in good health. Sequencing was performed on blood. This chain joins TRBV27 and TRBJ2-1; 13 bases agree with TRBD2. The CDR3 DNA sequence: TGTGCCAGCAGTTTAGGACTAGCGGGAGCCCTTTACAACAATGAGCAGTTCTTC. It is translated as CASSLGLAGALYNNEQFF.